The rows below give T cell receptor beta chains drawn from one sample of a study of cytomegalovirus exposure and HLA in healthy donors. Only in-frame clones appear in the TCRdb table, and some are missing; sequencing was by immunoSEQ multiplex PCR. The sample includes some 180,000 clones, roughly 90% of them seen just once. What was sequenced was PBMCs. The receptors derive from a girl less than two years old in good health and CMV-seronegative. Both conserved end residues are part of each CDR3. The order of the fields is D gene, clone size, J gene, CDR3 length, V gene, CDR3 DNA, CDR3 protein. The D gene is left open where the match is weak. Only some rows state a clone size, as once, few, many or a class for expanded clones.

.	.	TRBJ2-5	12	TRBV29-1	TGCAGCGTGGGAGTGGGTTCGGAGACCCAGTACTTC	CSVGVGSETQYF
.	.	TRBJ2-7	23	TRBV21-1	TGTGCCAGCAGCAAAGTATTCTCACTACCAAAAACTGATGCCCCGCGGGATAGATACGAGCAGTACTTC	CASSKVFSLPKTDAPRDRYEQYF
TRBD2	.	TRBJ2-7	15	TRBV27	TGTGCCAGCAGTTTATCGACAGCGGGAGTATACGAGCAGTACTTC	CASSLSTAGVYEQYF
.	.	TRBJ1-3	15	TRBV11-1	TGTGCCAGCAGCTTAGCACCTCTCGAGGGTAGCACCATATATTTT	CASSLAPLEGSTIYF
.	.	TRBJ1-2	15	TRBV5-4	TGTGCCAGCAGCCCTGGACTGAATGCCCTCTATGGCTACACCTTC	CASSPGLNALYGYTF
.	.	TRBJ2-1	11	TRBV2	TGTGCCAGCAGTGCTTACAATGAGCAGTTCTTC	CASSAYNEQFF
.	once	TRBJ1-5	15	TRBV12-2	TGTGCAAGTCGCACACACAGGGGGCCCAATCAGCCCCAGCATTTT	CASRTHRGPNQPQHF
.	.	TRBJ1-2	15	TRBV2	TGTGCCAGCAGTGAAACGATAGAGGGTGGCTATGGCTACACCTTC	CASSETIEGGYGYTF
.	.	TRBJ2-7	15	TRBV9	TGTGCCAGCAGCGTAGGAGATCCGCTTAACGACGAGCAGTACTTC	CASSVGDPLNDEQYF
.	.	TRBJ2-5	11	TRBV20-1	TGCAGTGCTAGACAGTCAGAGACCCAGTACTTC	CSARQSETQYF
TRBD2	once	TRBJ2-6	23	TRBV27	TGTGCCAGCAGTTTTTCCCGTCGGGACTTTAGACTAGCGGGAGACTATGGGGCCAACGTCCTGACTTTC	CASSFSRRDFRLAGDYGANVLTF
.	.	TRBJ1-2	13	TRBV30	TGTGCCTGGAGTGGTATCCTTAACTATGGCTACACCTTC	CAWSGILNYGYTF
TRBD1	once	TRBJ1-5	13	TRBV6-5	TGTGCCAGTCGACAGGGGGCGAGTCAGCCCCAGCATTTT	CASRQGASQPQHF
.	.	TRBJ2-1	16	TRBV18	TGTGCCAGCTCACCATCACCTAGCAATGCCTACAATGAGCAGTTCTTC	CASSPSPSNAYNEQFF
TRBD2	.	TRBJ2-7	15	TRBV6-6	TGTGCCAGCAGGTTCGCCGGGACTAGCGGAATCGAGCAGTACTTC	CASRFAGTSGIEQYF
TRBD1	.	TRBJ1-3	14	TRBV19	TGTGCCAGTGGACAGGACGAGGCTGGAAACACCATATATTTT	CASGQDEAGNTIYF
.	.	TRBJ2-7	14	TRBV28	TGTGCCAGCAGTTTCCCTCCGACAGCCTACGAGCAGTACTTC	CASSFPPTAYEQYF
TRBD1	.	TRBJ2-5	15	TRBV9	TGTGCCAGCAGCCTAGAGGGACAGGCAAAAGAGACCCAGTACTTC	CASSLEGQAKETQYF
TRBD2	.	TRBJ2-5	14	TRBV5-1	TGCGCCAGCAGCCAAGCGGGGGGGTATGAGACCCAGTACTTC	CASSQAGGYETQYF
.	.	TRBJ1-4	15	TRBV5-6	TGTGCCAGCAGCTTCGTAAGGAGTTCTAATGAAAAACTGTTTTTT	CASSFVRSSNEKLFF
TRBD1	.	TRBJ2-7	16	TRBV9	TGTGCCAGCAGCCGTAGGGCGACAGGGAGCTCCTACGAGCAGTACTTC	CASSRRATGSSYEQYF
.	.	TRBJ1-2	15	TRBV11-2	TGTGCCAGCAGCTTAGAACAGGGAACCTTTTATGGCTACACCTTC	CASSLEQGTFYGYTF
.	.	TRBJ1-3	16	TRBV6-1	TGTGCCAGCAGTGACGGTCTCGTCTTCTCTGGAAACACCATATATTTT	CASSDGLVFSGNTIYF
TRBD2	.	TRBJ2-1	15	TRBV5-1	TGCGCCAGCAGCTCGAGAACTAGCGGGGGTAATGAGCAGTTCTTC	CASSSRTSGGNEQFF
.	.	TRBJ2-7	13	TRBV6-5	TGTGCCAGCAGTTACACAGGAAGCCACGAGCAGTACTTC	CASSYTGSHEQYF
TRBD1	.	TRBJ1-4	15	TRBV6-1	TGTGCCAGCAGTGTGTTGGGGACAGGTCTGTTAAAACTGTTTTTT	CASSVLGTGLLKLFF
.	.	TRBJ2-5	14	TRBV7-2	TGTGCCAGCAGCTTTACAGGGTTTCGAGAGACCCAGTACTTC	CASSFTGFRETQYF
.	.	TRBJ1-1	14	TRBV30	TGTGCCTGGAACGTGGGGGGGTTGGGCACTGAAGCTTTCTTT	CAWNVGGLGTEAFF